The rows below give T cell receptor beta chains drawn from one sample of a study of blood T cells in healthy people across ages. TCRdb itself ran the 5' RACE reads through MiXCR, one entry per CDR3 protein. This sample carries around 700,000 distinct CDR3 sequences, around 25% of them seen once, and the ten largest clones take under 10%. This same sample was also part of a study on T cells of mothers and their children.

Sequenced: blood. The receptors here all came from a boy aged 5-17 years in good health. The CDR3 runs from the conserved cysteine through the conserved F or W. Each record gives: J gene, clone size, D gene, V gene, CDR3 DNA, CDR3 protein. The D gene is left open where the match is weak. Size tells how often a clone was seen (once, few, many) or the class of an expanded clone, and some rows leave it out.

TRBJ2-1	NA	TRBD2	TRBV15	TGTGCCACCAGCAGAGATCGGGGAACGGGGGGAGGGAATGAGCAGTTCTTC	CATSRDRGTGGGNEQFF
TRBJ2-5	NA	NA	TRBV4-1	TGCGCCAGCAGCCAAGAGGTTGGCGGGGGCTTGGAGACCCAGTACTTC	CASSQEVGGGLETQYF
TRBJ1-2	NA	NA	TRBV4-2	TGTGCCAGCAGCCAAGAGGAGAGTGGCTACACCTTC	CASSQEESGYTF
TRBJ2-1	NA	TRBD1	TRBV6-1	TGTGCCAGCAGTCCAGCCCCGGGACAGGGGGTCAATGAGCAGTTCTTC	CASSPAPGQGVNEQFF
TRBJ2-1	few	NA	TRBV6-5	TGTGCCAGCAGTTACTCGAAGGACTCCAGAAAGTTCTTC	CASSYSKDSRKFF
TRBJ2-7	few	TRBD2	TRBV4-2	TGTGCCAGCAGCCAAGAAGAACTAGCGGGGGAATATTCCTCCGAGCAGTACTTC	CASSQEELAGEYSSEQYF
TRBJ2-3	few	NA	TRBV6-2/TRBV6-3	TGTGCCAGCAGTTCCGACCACGGGGCGGCAGATACGCAGTATTTT	CASSSDHGAADTQYF
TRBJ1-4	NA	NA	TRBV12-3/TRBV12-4	TGTGCCAGCAGTCCGGAAGTGATAATCGGGGATGAAAAACTGTTTTTT	CASSPEVIIGDEKLFF
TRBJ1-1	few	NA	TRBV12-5	TGTGCTAGTGGTTTGGCCATCTACGCTGAAGCTTTCTTT	CASGLAIYAEAFF
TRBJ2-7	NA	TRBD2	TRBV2	TGTGCCAGCAGGAACCGGGGAGGGTACGAGCAGTACTTC	CASRNRGGYEQYF
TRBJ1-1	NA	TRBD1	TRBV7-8	TGTGCCAGCAGCACCAGGGACAGGGAGATCACTGAAGCTTTCTTT	CASSTRDREITEAFF
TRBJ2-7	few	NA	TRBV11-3	TGTGCCAGCAGCTTGGAAGCCGGGTATGGGGACGAGCAGTACTTC	CASSLEAGYGDEQYF
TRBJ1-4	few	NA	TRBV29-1	TGCAGCGTTGGAGAGACATTTGAAAAACTGTTTTTT	CSVGETFEKLFF
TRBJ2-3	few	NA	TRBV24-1	TGTGCCACCAGTGATCCCAATTTGATGGGGCCAGATACGCAGTATTTT	CATSDPNLMGPDTQYF
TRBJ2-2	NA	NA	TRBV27	TGTGCCAGCAGTCTAGTCCCTCCAGCGGTATACACCGGGGAGCTGTTTTTT	CASSLVPPAVYTGELFF
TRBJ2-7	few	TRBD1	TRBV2	TGTGCCAGCAGTGATGGGACAGCTCTCTCCTACGAGCAGTACTTC	CASSDGTALSYEQYF
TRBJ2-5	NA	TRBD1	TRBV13	TGTGCCAGCAGCGGCCGGACAGGTTGGCAAGAGACCCAGTACTTC	CASSGRTGWQETQYF
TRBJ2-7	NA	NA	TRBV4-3	TGCGCCAGCAGCCGAAGATCTAGCCTCAGCGAGCAGTACTTC	CASSRRSSLSEQYF
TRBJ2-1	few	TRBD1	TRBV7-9	TGTGCCAGCAGCACCGGGACAGGGGGGTGGAATGAGCAGTTCTTC	CASSTGTGGWNEQFF
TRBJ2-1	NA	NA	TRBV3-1	TGTGCCAGCAGCCCCCCCGGACTAAAATACGATGAGCAGTTCTTC	CASSPPGLKYDEQFF
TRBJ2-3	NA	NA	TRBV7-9	TGTGCCAGCAGCTCCCCCTGGGCTCCGCAGTATTTT	CASSSPWAPQYF
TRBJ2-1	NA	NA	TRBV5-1	TGCGCCAGCAGCTTTACTGACGGGAGCTCCTACAATGAGCAGTTCTTC	CASSFTDGSSYNEQFF
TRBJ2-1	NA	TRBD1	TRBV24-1	TGTGCCACCAGTGAGGGACAGGGCCCTCACAATGAGCAGTTCTTC	CATSEGQGPHNEQFF
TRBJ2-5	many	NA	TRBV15	TGTGCCACCAGCAGAGATCGGCAACAAGAGACCCAGTACTTC	CATSRDRQQETQYF
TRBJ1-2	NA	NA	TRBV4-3	TGCGCCAGCAGCCACAGCAGGGAAAATGGCTACACCTTC	CASSHSRENGYTF
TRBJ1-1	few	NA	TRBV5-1	TGCGCCAGCAGCTTACGAGCCAGGGGTGTAGAACTGGACACTGAAGCTTTCTTT	CASSLRARGVELDTEAFF
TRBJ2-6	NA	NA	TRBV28	TGTGCCAGCACGCCCATGGGGCGGGGATCGGCCTCTGGGGCCAACGTCCCGACTTTC	CASTPMGRGSASGANVPTF
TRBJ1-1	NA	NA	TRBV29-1	TGCAGCGTTGATGGACTCACTAACACTGAAGCTTTCTTT	CSVDGLTNTEAFF
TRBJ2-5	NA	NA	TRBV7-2	TGTGCCAGCAGCTTACTCCCGGGAGAAAAGACCCAGTACTTC	CASSLLPGEKTQYF
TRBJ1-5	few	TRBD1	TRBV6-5	TGTGCCAGCAGGATAAGCGGGACAGGGGACCACCAGCCCCAGCATTTT	CASRISGTGDHQPQHF
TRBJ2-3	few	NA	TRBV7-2	TGTGCCAGCAGCTTAACGTCCTTCAGCCCAGATACGCAGTATTTT	CASSLTSFSPDTQYF
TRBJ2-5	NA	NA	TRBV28	TGTGCCAGCAGTCCCCGCAGGGCGCAGCGAAGAGAGACCCAGTACTTC	CASSPRRAQRRETQYF
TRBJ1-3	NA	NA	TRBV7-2	TGTGCCAGCAGCTTACAGGTTCAGTCTGGAAACACCATATATTTT	CASSLQVQSGNTIYF
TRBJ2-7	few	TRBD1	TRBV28	TGTGCCAGTGCCCTAGGGGGCGCTTACTACGAGCAGTACTTC	CASALGGAYYEQYF
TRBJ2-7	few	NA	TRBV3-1	TGTGCCAGCAGCCAAGAAGGGGTTCTAAACTCCTACGAGCAGTACTTC	CASSQEGVLNSYEQYF
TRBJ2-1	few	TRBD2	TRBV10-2	TGCGCCAGCAGCCTTAGCGGGGCCTCCTACAATGAGCAGTTCTTC	CASSLSGASYNEQFF
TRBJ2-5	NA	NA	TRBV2	TGTGCCAGCCAAGGCTCGCGGGGTCAAGAGACCCAGTACTTC	CASQGSRGQETQYF
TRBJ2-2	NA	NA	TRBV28	TGTGCCAGCAGTTTGATGGGGCCCGGGGAGCTGTTTTTT	CASSLMGPGELFF
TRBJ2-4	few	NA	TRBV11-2	TGTGCCAGCAGCTTTCTCTTTACGGGGGTGGACAAAAACACTCAGTACTTC	CASSFLFTGVDKNTQYF
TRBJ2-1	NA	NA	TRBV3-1	TGTGCCAGCAGCCAAGTCTTCACAGCCTACGTGGTGACTCGGGGGAATGAGCAGTTCTTC	CASSQVFTAYVVTRGNEQFF
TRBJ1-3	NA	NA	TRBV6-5	TGTGCCAGCAGTTACTCGACACGGAACACCATATATTTT	CASSYSTRNTIYF
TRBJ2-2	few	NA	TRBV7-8	TGTGCCAGCAGCTTACGAAGGGCGTCCGGGGAGCTGTTTTTT	CASSLRRASGELFF
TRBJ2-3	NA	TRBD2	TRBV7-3	TGTGCCAGCAGCTTATTCCTAGCGGGCACAGATACGCAGTATTTT	CASSLFLAGTDTQYF
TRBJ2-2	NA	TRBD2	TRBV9	TGTGCCAGCAGAGGACTAGCGGGAGGGCCGGACACCGGGGAGCTGTTTTTT	CASRGLAGGPDTGELFF
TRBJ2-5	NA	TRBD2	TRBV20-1	TGCAGTGCTAGAGATTCCCTAGCGGGAGGCGGAGAGACCCAGTACTTC	CSARDSLAGGGETQYF
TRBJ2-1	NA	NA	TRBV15	TGTGCCACCAGCAGAGATCCGAACAGTCTATACTACAATGAGCAGTTCTTC	CATSRDPNSLYYNEQFF
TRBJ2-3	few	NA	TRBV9	TGTGCCGCCCAGGGACCCAGCACAGATACGCAGTATTTT	CAAQGPSTDTQYF
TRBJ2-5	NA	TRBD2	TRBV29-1	TGCAGCGTTGAAGTGGCGGGAGCTAAAGAGACCCAGTACTTC	CSVEVAGAKETQYF
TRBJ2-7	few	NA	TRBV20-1	TGCAGTGCTAGACCCCAGGGGAGGTACGAGCAGTACTTC	CSARPQGRYEQYF
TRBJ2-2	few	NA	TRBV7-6	TGTGCCAGCAGCTTCCCCCGCGGGGAGCTGTTTTTT	CASSFPRGELFF
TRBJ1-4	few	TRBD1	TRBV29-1	TGCAGCGTCTGGACAGGGGGGAATGAAAAACTGTTTTTT	CSVWTGGNEKLFF
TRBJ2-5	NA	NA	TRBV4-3	TGCGCCAGCAGCCAAGATTGGGGAGAGGGGGTCCAAGAGACCCAGTACTTC	CASSQDWGEGVQETQYF